These 30 T cell receptor beta chains came from one sample sequenced in a study of T cell repertoires in cytomegalovirus infection. TCRdb re-analysed the reads in MiXCR, keeping a single row per CDR3 protein. The table has about 400,000 distinct CDR3 sequences, nearly 35% seen once. Antigen specificity for these receptors is unknown. The source was cultured PBMCs, collected from culture after CMV antigen stimulation. The receptors stem from a human donor in good health (CMV status not recorded). Some clones in this sample may be carry-over from other donors' samples.

This rearrangement joins TRBV7-6 to TRBJ1-1; 7 nucleotides agree with TRBD1. V dropped 5 bases and J dropped 6; count of bases not matched to a gene: 9. This CDR3 spans 14 amino acids. Germline CDR1 and CDR2: SGHVS and FNYEAQ. This CDR3 is CASSLGQFNAEAFF. CDR3 nucleotides: TGTGCCAGCAGCCTGGGACAGTTCAACGCTGAAGCTTTCTTT. The complete variable domain, with remaining parts taken from reference TRBV7-6 and TRBJ1-1, reads GAGVSQSPRYKVTKRGQDVALRCDPISGHVSLYWYRQALGQGPEFLTYFNYEAQQDKSGLPNDRFSAERPEGSISTLTIQRTEQRDSAMYRCASSLGQFNAEAFFGQGTRLTVV.

This clonotype was counted only a few times. J is TRBJ2-1 and V is TRBV20-1; D remains ambiguous. The CDR3 is made up of 11 amino acids. The V end lost 2 bases, the J end lost 11 bases, and 10 bases lay between the germline ends. Germline values: CDR1 DFQATT, CDR2 SNEGSKA (reference sequence). CDR3 sequence (DNA): TGCAGTGCTAGATACACTCTCAAGCAGTTCTTC. It codes for CSARYTLKQFF.

Ten or more counts support this clonotype. This chain joins TRBV7-2 and TRBJ2-3; D is ambiguous. This CDR3 is built from 14 residues. Between the trimmed V and J ends, which lost 1 base and 2 bases, there was a span of 7 bases. The germline V gene has CDR1 SGHTA and CDR2 FQGNSA. The DNA of the CDR3 is TGTGCCAGCAGCTTAGATCCCCTCACAGATACGCAGTATTTT. This encodes CASSLDPLTDTQYF. The full variable domain, completed using reference TRBV7-2 and TRBJ2-3, is GAGVSQSPSNKVTEKGKDVELRCDPISGHTALYWYRQSLGQGLEFLIYFQGNSAPDKSGLPSDRFSAERTGGSVSTLTIQRTQQEDSAVYLCASSLDPLTDTQYFGPGTRLTVL.

This chain connects TRBV4-2 to TRBJ1-2, with D perhaps TRBD1 (5 bases). Trimming cost V 4 bases and J 6 bases, with 24 bases left between them. The CDR3 contains 17 residues. CDR1 and CDR2 from the germline V gene are LGHNA and YNFKEQ. CDR3 sequence: CASSPHPGGGERNGYTF. DNA of the CDR3: TGTGCCAGCAGCCCCCACCCGGGGGGGGGAGAGAGGAATGGCTACACCTTC.

This clonotype was seen a handful of times. V gene TRBV6-6 combines with J gene TRBJ2-5; D not certain. This CDR3 is 16 amino acids long. The V gene lost 0 bases and the J gene lost 5 bases, with 16 bases spanning the gap. Germline-derived CDR1 and CDR2 are MNHNY and SVGAGI (reference sequence). The CDR3 coding sequence is TGTGCCAGCAGTTACTCGATCTCTGTGGGCGCGGAGACCCAGTACTTC. Protein sequence: CASSYSISVGAETQYF.

V usage is TRBV12-3 or TRBV12-4 and J usage is TRBJ2-3; possibly TRBD2 for D (5 bases). The CDR3 length is 15 residues. Trimming left V 1 base short and J 0 bases short, with 8 bases between. Written as DNA, the CDR3 is TGTGCCAGCAGTTTAGACCGGACTAGCACAGATACGCAGTATTTT. It codes for CASSLDRTSTDTQYF.

V usage is TRBV30 and J usage is TRBJ1-6, with 7 nucleotides matching TRBD1. This CDR3 is built from 18 residues. The germline V gene has CDR1 GTSNPN and CDR2 SVGIG (reference sequence). V was pared by 3 bases and J by 0 bases, with 11 bases of the junction left unmatched. This CDR3 reads CAWRPQGLRGSYNSPLHF. CDR3 DNA: TGTGCCTGGAGACCACAGGGGCTGAGGGGCTCCTATAATTCACCCCTCCACTTT.

The J gene is TRBJ2-3, the V gene TRBV6-2 or TRBV6-3; a possible D gene is TRBD2 (5 bases). The V gene lost 7 bases and the J gene lost 2 bases, with 16 bases spanning the gap. Germline CDR1 reads MNHEY; CDR2 reads SVGEGT. The CDR3 runs to 15 residues. In DNA, the CDR3 is TGTGCCAGCAAATCGACGGACTTACACACAGATACGCAGTATTTT. Protein: CASKSTDLHTDTQYF.

The DNA of the CDR3 is TGTGCCACCAGTGACCGCACGTGGGGGTCCACCGGGGAGCTGTTTTTT. The encoded protein is CATSDRTWGSTGELFF. The genes are TRBV24-1 and TRBJ2-2; the D gene could be TRBD1 or TRBD2 (5 bases each). Trimming took off 4 bases at V and 4 bases at J, with 15 bases between the two ends. Germline values: CDR1 KGHDR, CDR2 SFDVKD. The CDR3 loop spans 16 amino acids.

The genes are TRBV7-8 and TRBJ2-7, with TRBD2 as a possible D gene (6 bases). The CDR3 spans 17 residues. The V gene's germline CDR1 is SGHVS and CDR2 FQNEAQ. With 3 bases removed from V and 3 bases from J, the gap between germline ends came to 21 bases. The CDR3 reads CASSFMKLAHGDYEQYF. CDR3 DNA sequence: TGTGCCAGCAGCTTCATGAAACTAGCCCATGGAGACTACGAGCAGTACTTC. The whole variable domain, remainder taken from reference TRBV7-8 and TRBJ2-7, is GAGVSQSPRYKVAKRGQDVALRCDPISGHVSLFWYQQALGQGPEFLTYFQNEAQLDKSGLPSDRFFAERPEGSVSTLKIQRTQQEDSAVYLCASSFMKLAHGDYEQYFGPGTRLTVT.

This sequence joins TRBV7-4 and TRBJ2-5; 7 bases fit TRBD1. The germline CDR1 and CDR2 sequences are SGHVT and SQSDAQ. The CDR3 extends over 19 amino acids. Trimming cost V 4 bases and J 2 bases; bases outside gene matches: 19. The CDR3 DNA sequence: TGTGCCAGCAGCTCTCCATTTGACAGGGCCTCCTTCCTACAAGAGACCCAGTACTTC. It specifies CASSSPFDRASFLQETQYF.

A few counts support this clonotype. The CDR3 sequence is CASSFRGTDDNEQFF. DNA for the CDR3: TGCGCCAGCAGTTTTAGGGGGACAGACGACAATGAGCAGTTCTTC. The rearrangement links TRBV4-1 to TRBJ2-1; 7 nucleotides align to TRBD1. Germline lookup yields CDR1 MGHRA and CDR2 YSYEKL. The CDR3 length is 15 residues. J lost 5 bases, V lost 6 bases, and 10 bases had no gene match.

The chain links TRBV19 to TRBJ2-1; 7 bases match TRBD2. Germline V gene lookup returns CDR1 LNHDA and CDR2 SQIVND (reference sequence). This CDR3 contains 15 residues. V was clipped by 6 bases and J by 6 bases; unmatched bases: 11. The CDR3 DNA is TGTGCCAGTAGGACGGAAGGGAGGGCCGGCAATGAGCAGTTCTTC. This sequence encodes CASRTEGRAGNEQFF.

This clonotype was recorded many times. J is TRBJ2-1 and V is TRBV12-3 or TRBV12-4; 10 bases match TRBD2. This CDR3 is built from 18 residues. Trimming cost V 6 bases and J 0 bases; bases outside gene matches: 11. CDR3 DNA sequence: TGTGCCAGCAGCACCGGTAGCGGGAGGCCGAGCTCCTACAATGAGCAGTTCTTC. It specifies CASSTGSGRPSSYNEQFF.

The chain recombines TRBV6-8 with TRBJ1-5, with D possibly matching TRBD1 (6 bases). This CDR3 has 16 residues. Trimming took 4 bases from V and 4 from J, leaving 17 bases between them. Germline CDR1 reads MNHGY; CDR2 reads SAAAGT. The CDR3 protein is CASSSPGQSRNQPQHF. In nucleotides, the CDR3 is TGTGCCAGCAGTTCCCCCGGACAGAGTCGGAATCAGCCCCAGCATTTT.

The genes are TRBV28 and TRBJ1-2, with a weak D call TRBD1 (5 bases). Per the germline V gene, CDR1 is MDHEN and CDR2 is SYDVKM. The CDR3 runs to 14 residues. Between the trimmed V and J ends, which lost 4 bases and 4 bases, there was a span of 13 bases. The CDR3 DNA reads as TGTGCCAGCAGTTCGTTTCAGGGAGTCTATGGCTACACCTTC. It specifies CASSSFQGVYGYTF.

J is TRBJ2-1 and V is TRBV7-9; D perhaps matches TRBD1 (7 bases). This CDR3 is 17 amino acids long. Germline CDR1 SEHNR, CDR2 FQNEAQ (reference sequence). The V end lost 4 bases, the J end lost 10 bases, and 26 bases lay between the germline ends. CDR3 nucleotides: TGTGCCAGCAGCTCAGTCGGGCGCGGGGACAGTTTTCGGGAGCAGTTCTTC. Translating gives CASSSVGRGDSFREQFF.

There are many counts of this clonotype. The rearrangement uses TRBV7-2 and TRBJ2-5; weak D call: TRBD1 (5 bases). The CDR3 loop spans 13 amino acids. Trimming left V 2 bases short and J 5 bases short, with 9 bases between. Germline V gene data show CDR1 as SGHTA and CDR2 as FQGNSA. The chain's CDR3 is CASSLRRVETQYF. The CDR3 bases are TGTGCCAGCAGCTTACGCAGGGTGGAGACCCAGTACTTC.

This clonotype was observed a handful of times. This chain connects TRBV7-2 to TRBJ2-3; D is unresolved. V lost 4 bases, J lost 1 base, and 9 bases lay in between. The CDR3 has 14 amino acids. Germline V CDR1 and CDR2: SGHTA, FQGNSA. The CDR3 spells CASSWPSGTDTQYF. The CDR3 DNA reads TGTGCCAGCAGCTGGCCCTCAGGCACAGATACGCAGTATTTT.

The gene calls are TRBV10-3 and TRBJ2-1, with a possible D match to TRBD1 (5 bases). Germline CDR1 and CDR2: ENHRY and SYGVKD. The ends were cut back, 6 bases at V and 5 bases at J, with 8 bases in the middle. The CDR3 is 12 amino acids. The DNA of the CDR3 is TGTGCCATCAGGGGGCAACACAATGAGCAGTTCTTC. Translation: CAIRGQHNEQFF.

The chain carries TRBV7-8 and TRBJ1-6; no clear D. Germline loops: CDR1 SGHVS, CDR2 FQNEAQ. V shed 1 base and J shed 0 bases, with 7 bases lying between them. This CDR3 region has 16 residues. The CDR3 DNA follows: TGTGCCAGCAGCTTAGATCGGATCTCCTATAATTCACCCCTCCACTTT. Translated, it gives CASSLDRISYNSPLHF.

The rearrangement joins TRBV7-6 to TRBJ2-1, with 10 bases matching TRBD2. This CDR3 region has 19 residues. The germline V gene has CDR1 SGHVS and CDR2 FNYEAQ. The trim removed 2 bases at V and 3 bases at J, leaving 13 bases unmatched. CDR3 bases: TGTGCCAGCAGCTTACAAGCGGGAGGGCTCACCCGACGCTACAATGAGCAGTTCTTC. Amino acids: CASSLQAGGLTRRYNEQFF. Filled out from reference TRBV7-6 and TRBJ2-1, the complete variable domain reads GAGVSQSPRYKVTKRGQDVALRCDPISGHVSLYWYRQALGQGPEFLTYFNYEAQQDKSGLPNDRFSAERPEGSISTLTIQRTEQRDSAMYRCASSLQAGGLTRRYNEQFFGPGTRLTVL.

This clonotype was detected only a few times. The rearrangement links TRBV6-2 or TRBV6-3 to TRBJ2-7, with 7 bases that match TRBD1. Germline assignment: CDR1 MNHEY and CDR2 SVGEGT. Trimming at V came to 2 bases and at J to 2 bases, leaving 3 bases not matched to a gene. The CDR3 consists of 14 residues. The CDR3 is CASSYPTGTYEQYF. The CDR3 nucleotides are TGTGCCAGCAGTTACCCGACAGGGACCTACGAGCAGTACTTC.

There are many counts of this clonotype. This chain connects TRBV12-5 to TRBJ2-1, with 12 bases identical to TRBD2. This CDR3 contains 16 residues. The junction had 1 base not matched to a gene; V was cut back by 0 bases and J by 4 bases. Germline CDR1 and CDR2: LGHNT and FRNRAP. In nucleotides, the CDR3 is TGTGCTAGTGGTTTGGTACTAGCGGGAGGTTACAATGAGCAGTTCTTC. Translation: CASGLVLAGGYNEQFF.

This clonotype was seen ten or more times. The chain links TRBV11-3 to TRBJ1-4; no clear D gene. Germline assignment: CDR1 SGHNT and CDR2 YENEEA. The CDR3 runs 16 residues. V dropped 1 base and J dropped 0 bases, with 9 bases sitting between them. CDR3 region: CASSLAGQTTNEKLFF. As DNA, the CDR3 is TGTGCCAGCAGCTTAGCCGGGCAAACAACTAATGAAAAACTGTTTTTT.

This clonotype was recorded a few times. This chain uses TRBV6-6 with TRBJ2-1; no firm D call. CDR3 length equals 13 residues. The V and J ends lost 4 bases and 8 bases respectively, with 12 bases between them. Germline V gene data show CDR1 as MNHNY and CDR2 as SVGAGI (reference sequence). CDR3 nucleotide sequence: TGTGCCAGCAGTTCCCGGGCCCGGGATGAGCAGTTCTTC. Its protein is CASSSRARDEQFF.

The DNA for the CDR3 is TGTGCCAGCAATGGGGGGCGCGGAGTATACAACGCTGAAGCTTTCTTT. Amino acid sequence: CASNGGRGVYNAEAFF. The chain joins TRBV28 to TRBJ1-1; D might be TRBD1 (6 bases). The V and J ends lost 7 bases and 6 bases respectively, with 24 bases between them. Germline-derived CDR1 and CDR2 are MDHEN and SYDVKM. The CDR3 is made up of 16 amino acids.

In this sample, this clonotype turned up a few times. The chain has TRBV27 and TRBJ2-5; weak D call: TRBD2 (5 bases). CDR3 length: 14 amino acids. V lost 4 bases and J lost 2, with 11 bases in between. Germline loops: CDR1 MNHEY, CDR2 SMNVEV (reference sequence). CDR3 protein: CASSSPGWQETQYF. CDR3 nucleotides: TGTGCCAGCAGTTCCCCGGGGTGGCAAGAGACCCAGTACTTC.

The rearrangement links TRBV19 to TRBJ2-1, with 7 bases lining up with TRBD2. Trimming removed 5 bases from V and 5 bases from J; junction bases left unmatched: 9. The CDR3 sequence is 15 residues long. In germline, CDR1 is LNHDA, CDR2 SQIVND (reference sequence). The CDR3 DNA reads TGTGCCAGTAGTGGGCTTGAAGCGGGGAACAATGAGCAGTTCTTC. Amino acid sequence: CASSGLEAGNNEQFF.

This chain connects TRBV7-2 to TRBJ1-3; 9 nucleotides match TRBD1. V lost 3 bases and J lost 6; bases outside the gene matches: 6. Germline CDR1 reads SGHTA; CDR2 reads FQGNSA. This CDR3 contains 15 residues. CDR3 sequence: CASSLEGQGKNTIYF. CDR3 sequence (DNA): TGTGCCAGCAGCTTGGAGGGACAGGGAAAAAACACCATATATTTT.